Detailed here is one T cell receptor beta chain. Antigen unknown. Sequenced by immunoSEQ multiplex PCR; TCRdb stores in-frame clones only, minus some. Of 25,000 to 40,000 clones listed, about 85% are singletons. The data are from a study of chemoradiotherapy in HPV16-positive cancers. As for the study in general: A couple of HPV16-positive patients' cells yielded candidate HPV-specific clones and common motifs.

General study points: HPV-responsive T-cell expansion during chemoradiotherapy was linked to improved recurrence-free survival in HPV16-positive patients. Candidate HPV-specific clones and E7-related TCR motifs grew in tumor during treatment.

CDR1 SGHRS and CDR2 YFSETQ come from the germline V gene. The V gene lost 0 bases and the J gene lost 0 bases, with 13 bases spanning the gap. This CDR3 has 17 amino acids. This TCR derives from a human donor with HPV-associated anogenital cancer. Source: blood, taken from a patient who underwent chemoradiotherapy. J is TRBJ1-3 and V is TRBV5-1, with no clear D. The CDR3: CASSLGYRPSSGNTIYF. The CDR3 region has the DNA TGCGCCAGCAGCTTGGGGTACAGACCTTCCTCTGGAAACACCATATATTTT.